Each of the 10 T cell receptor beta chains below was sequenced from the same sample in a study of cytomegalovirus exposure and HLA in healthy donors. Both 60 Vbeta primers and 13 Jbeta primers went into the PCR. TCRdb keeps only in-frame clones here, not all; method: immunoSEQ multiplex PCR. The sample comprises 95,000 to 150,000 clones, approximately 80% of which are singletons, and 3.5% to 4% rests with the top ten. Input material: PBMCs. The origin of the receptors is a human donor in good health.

The CDR3 DNA is TGTGCCAGCAGCTCCTTAGACAGGGAAGCTTTCTTT. Translating it yields CASSSLDREAFF. The chain is built from TRBV11-3 and TRBJ1-1; maybe TRBD1 (6 bases). Germline values: CDR1 SGHNT, CDR2 YENEEA. The CDR3 extends over 12 amino acids. V lost 4 bases to trimming and J lost 8 bases, with 11 bases between them.

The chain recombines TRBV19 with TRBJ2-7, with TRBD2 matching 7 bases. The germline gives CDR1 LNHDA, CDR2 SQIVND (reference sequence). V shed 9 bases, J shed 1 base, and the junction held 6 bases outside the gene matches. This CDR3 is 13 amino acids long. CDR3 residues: CASLAVPSYEQYF. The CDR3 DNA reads TGTGCCAGCCTAGCGGTGCCGTCCTACGAGCAGTACTTC.

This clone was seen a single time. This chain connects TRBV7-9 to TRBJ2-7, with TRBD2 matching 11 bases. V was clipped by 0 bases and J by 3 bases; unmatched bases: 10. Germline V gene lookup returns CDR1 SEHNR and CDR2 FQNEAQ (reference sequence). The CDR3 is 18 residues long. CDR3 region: CASSLAGLAVPDLYEQYF. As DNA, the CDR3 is TGTGCCAGCAGCTTAGCGGGACTAGCGGTTCCCGATCTCTACGAGCAGTACTTC.

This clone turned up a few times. The CDR3 reads CASSQVISGSNEQFF. The CDR3 coding sequence is TGTGCCAGCTCACAGGTCATTAGCGGGAGTAATGAGCAGTTCTTC. The V gene is TRBV18, the J gene TRBJ2-1; 9 nucleotides match TRBD2. The CDR3 length is 15 residues. Germline CDR1 is KGHSH and CDR2 is LQKENI. V shed 4 bases, J shed 7 bases, and the junction held 8 bases outside the gene matches.

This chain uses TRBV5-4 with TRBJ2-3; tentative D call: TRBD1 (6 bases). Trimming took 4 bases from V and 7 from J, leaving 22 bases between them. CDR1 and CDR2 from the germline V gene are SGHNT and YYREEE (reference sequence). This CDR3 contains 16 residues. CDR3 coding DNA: TGTGCCAGCAGCACCTCTGGGGGCCCCCCGCCCAATACGCAGTATTTT. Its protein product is CASSTSGGPPPNTQYF.

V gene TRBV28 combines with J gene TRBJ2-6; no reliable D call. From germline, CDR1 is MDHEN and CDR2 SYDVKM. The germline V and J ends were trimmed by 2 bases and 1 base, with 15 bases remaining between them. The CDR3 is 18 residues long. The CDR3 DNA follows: TGTGCCAGCAGTTTAACGTCCAGGTATCCTTCTGGGGCCAACGTCCTGACTTTC. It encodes CASSLTSRYPSGANVLTF.

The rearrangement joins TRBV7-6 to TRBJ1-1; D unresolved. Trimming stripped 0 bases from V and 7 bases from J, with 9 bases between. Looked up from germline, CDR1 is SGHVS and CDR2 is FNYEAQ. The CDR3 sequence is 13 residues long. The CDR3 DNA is TGTGCCAGCAGCTTAGCCGACGGGTATGAAGCTTTCTTT. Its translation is CASSLADGYEAFF.

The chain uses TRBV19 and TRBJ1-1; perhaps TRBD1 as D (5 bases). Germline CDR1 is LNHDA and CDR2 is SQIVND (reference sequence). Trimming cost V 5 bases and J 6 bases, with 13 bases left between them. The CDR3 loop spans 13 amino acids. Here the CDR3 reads CASSEKGRAEAFF. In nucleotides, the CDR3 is TGTGCCAGTAGTGAAAAGGGGAGGGCTGAAGCTTTCTTT. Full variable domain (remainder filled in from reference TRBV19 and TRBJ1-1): DGGITQSPKYLFRKEGQNVTLSCEQNLNHDAMYWYRQDPGQGLRLIYYSQIVNDFQKGDIAEGYSVSREKKESFPLTVTSAQKNPTAFYLCASSEKGRAEAFFGQGTRLTVV.

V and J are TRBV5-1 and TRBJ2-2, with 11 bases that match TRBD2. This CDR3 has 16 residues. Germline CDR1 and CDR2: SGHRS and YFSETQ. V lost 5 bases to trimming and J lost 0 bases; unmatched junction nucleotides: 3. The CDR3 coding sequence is TGCGCCAGCAGTTCGGGACTAGCGGCGAACACCGGGGAGCTGTTTTTT. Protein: CASSSGLAANTGELFF.

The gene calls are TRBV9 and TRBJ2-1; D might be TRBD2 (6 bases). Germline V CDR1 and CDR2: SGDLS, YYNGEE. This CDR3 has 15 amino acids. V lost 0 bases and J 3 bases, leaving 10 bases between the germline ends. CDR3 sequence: CASSVDGLNYNEQFF. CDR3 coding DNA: TGTGCCAGCAGCGTAGATGGACTAAACTACAATGAGCAGTTCTTC.